The entry that follows covers one T cell receptor beta chain sequence. Those enrolled, adults aged roughly 18 to 100 years, came from about 24 US areas. These data belong to a study of blood T cell repertoires in COVID-19. Study-wide context: Sites in the United States, Italy and Spain provided acute and convalescent COVID-19 samples. T cells, B-cell-depleted T cells, or PBMCs supplied cDNA or gDNA.

In the original analysis: Reference gene primer amplification in the assay estimated nucleated cell counts. Measured with immunoSEQ multiplex PCR; TCRdb has only the in-frame clones, and not every one. The DNA was the basis for D and trimming; V, J and clone size are from that table. Of over 350,000 clones listed, 88% are singletons. The TCR sequence derives from a woman younger than 35 who had recovered from COVID-19. Sequencing input: PBMCs or T cells enriched from blood (not recorded which).

This chain's CDR3 is CASKPGRGGDTQYF. CDR3 coding DNA: TGTGCCAGCAAACCCGGGCGGGGTGGAGATACGCAGTATTTT. The V call is TRBV28, the J call TRBJ2-3; D may be TRBD2 (6 bases). Trimming took 7 bases from V and 5 from J, leaving 16 bases between them. From germline, CDR1 is MDHEN and CDR2 SYDVKM. There are 14 residues in the CDR3.